The present T cell receptor beta chain was sequenced within a study of brain T cells in children with intractable seizures. Note on this clone: Its antigen is not known.

Only cases whose brain tissue showed the highest T cell transcript signatures were sequenced. General observations from the study: HCMV serostatus was not known, and viral specificity came from CDR3 similarity only. Absence of clones before surgery may stem from lower sequencing depth.

Generated by immunoSEQ multiplex PCR, the TCRdb table keeps only in-frame clones and is missing some. The table has some 41,000 clones, approximately 92% seen once. Trimming took off 2 bases at V and 8 bases at J, with 3 bases between the two ends. CDR3 length: 11 residues. This material consisted of peripheral blood, taken at surgery. This chain connects TRBV12-3 or TRBV12-4 to TRBJ2-2; D unresolved. This clonotype originated in a girl under 10 years old with tuberous sclerosis and intractable seizures. The CDR3 region is CASSLRGELFF. The CDR3 nucleotides are TGTGCCAGCAGTTTAAGGGGGGAGCTGTTTTTT.